This T cell receptor (beta chain) was documented in a study of early T cells in non-severe SARS-CoV-2 infection. Study information: Chains from this unsorted whole-blood bulk RNA could not be paired.

Attachment of unique molecular identifiers was made to individual cDNA molecules. TCRdb redid the calling of the 5' RACE reads with MiXCR, one entry per CDR3 protein. The data show about 48,000 distinct CDR3 sequences, 6.5% to 9.5% seen once. CDR1 GTSNPN and CDR2 SVGIG come from the germline V gene (reference sequence). CDR3 length: 15 amino acids. V was pared by 4 bases and J by 8 bases, with 16 bases of the junction left unmatched. V usage is TRBV30 and J usage is TRBJ1-2; the match to TRBD1 covers 7 bases. Source material: whole blood. This clonotype was obtained from an adult who was a healthcare worker with PCR-confirmed SARS-CoV-2 infection or an uninfected control (not recorded which). CDR3 region: CAWTWEGANPSGYTF. As DNA, the CDR3 is TGTGCCTGGACTTGGGAGGGGGCGAACCCGTCCGGCTACACCTTC.